This passage covers 26 T cell receptor beta chains from one sample sequenced in a study of shared clonotypes between healthy human individuals. Here immunoSEQ multiplex PCR was the method, and the copy in TCRdb shows in-frame clones only, minus some. The data contain around 1.6 million clones, 95% to 99% of them singletons. Sequencing was carried out using naive CD4+ T cells sorted from blood. Stated subset: CD45RA+ positively selected. The receptors were sampled from a young man in good health.

A note on this clone: This specimen includes other DNA sequences encoding the same CDR3. This chain joins TRBV2 and TRBJ2-5; D gene ambiguous. V was cut by 6 bases and J by 2 bases, with 4 bases left in between. The CDR3 is 11 residues long. Germline CDR1 SNHLY, CDR2 FYNNEI. CDR3 loop: CASSRQETQYF. The CDR3 DNA reads TGTGCCAGCAGCCGGCAAGAGACCCAGTACTTC.

Here the CDR3 DNA reads TGCAGTGCTCATAAAACCGGGGAGCTGTTTTTT. Residues: CSAHKTGELFF. This chain links TRBV20-1 with TRBJ2-2; D is unresolved. Trimming removed 5 bases from V and 5 bases from J, with 6 bases in between. From germline, CDR1 is DFQATT and CDR2 SNEGSKA (reference sequence). CDR3 length: 11 residues.

V is TRBV7-9 and J is TRBJ2-3; D may correspond to TRBD1 or TRBD2 (5 bases each). The CDR3 is made up of 15 amino acids. Trimming took 6 bases from V and 2 from J, leaving 15 bases between them. Germline V lookup: CDR1 SEHNR, CDR2 FQNEAQ (reference sequence). For the CDR3, the DNA is TGTGCCAGCAGTTTACAGCGGACATCCACAGATACGCAGTATTTT. Translation: CASSLQRTSTDTQYF.

This rearrangement joins TRBV12-5 to TRBJ1-2; 9 bases are shared with TRBD1. Germline trimming cut 2 bases from V and 0 bases from J; bases unmatched to any gene: 4. The length of the CDR3 is 16 residues. Germline CDR1 LGHNT, CDR2 FRNRAP. This CDR3 reads CASGLIGQGTNYGYTF. For the CDR3, the DNA is TGTGCTAGTGGTTTGATCGGACAGGGGACTAACTATGGCTACACCTTC. Combining the CDR3 with reference TRBV12-5 and TRBJ1-2 gives the whole variable domain DARVTQTPRHKVTEMGQEVTMRCQPILGHNTVFWYRQTMMQGLELLAYFRNRAPLDDSGMPKDRFSAEMPDATLATLKIQPSEPRDSAVYFCASGLIGQGTNYGYTFGSGTRLTVV.

This clone was recorded only once. CDR3 residues: CAISSGLVGGELFF. The CDR3 bases are TGTGCCATCAGCTCCGGACTAGTCGGCGGGGAGCTGTTTTTT. The rearrangement uses TRBV10-3 and TRBJ2-2; TRBD2 matches at 7 bases. The CDR3 runs to 14 residues. The germline V gene encodes CDR1 ENHRY and CDR2 SYGVKD. J gave up 7 bases and V 6 bases, and 8 bases lay outside the gene matches.

The rearrangement uses TRBV7-9 and TRBJ2-6; D is uncertain. The germline V gene has CDR1 SEHNR and CDR2 FQNEAQ (reference sequence). CDR3 size: 15 residues. V lost 0 bases, J lost 4 bases, and 7 bases lay in between. CDR3 loop: CASSLAMGGANVLTF. The DNA of the CDR3 is TGTGCCAGCAGCTTAGCCATGGGAGGGGCCAACGTCCTGACTTTC. The entire variable domain, with the rest obtained from reference TRBV7-9 and TRBJ2-6, is as follows: DTGVSQNPRHKITKRGQNVTFRCDPISEHNRLYWYRQTLGQGPEFLTYFQNEAQLEKSRLLSDRFSAERPKGSFSTLEIQRTEQGDSAMYLCASSLAMGGANVLTFGAGSRLTVL.

The genes are TRBV7-9 and TRBJ2-3; D not certain. CDR3 length: 16 amino acids. Between the trimmed V and J ends, which lost 2 bases and 2 bases, there was a span of 14 bases. Per the germline V gene, CDR1 is SEHNR and CDR2 is FQNEAQ (reference sequence). This chain's CDR3 is CASSLRLHPPTDTQYF. CDR3 DNA sequence: TGTGCCAGCAGCTTAAGACTTCACCCCCCCACAGATACGCAGTATTTT.

The V call is TRBV6-1, the J call TRBJ2-7; possibly TRBD1 for D (6 bases). The V gene's germline CDR1 is MNHNS and CDR2 SASEGT. This CDR3 is built from 14 residues. The V and J ends lost 5 bases and 3 bases respectively, with 14 bases between them. CDR3 sequence: CASSPTGSGYEQYF. DNA of the CDR3: TGTGCCAGCAGTCCTACAGGGTCGGGCTACGAGCAGTACTTC.

This clone was observed a single time. The V call is TRBV7-9, the J call TRBJ2-1; no firm D call. The CDR3 contains 12 residues. Germline CDR1 reads SEHNR; CDR2 reads FQNEAQ (reference sequence). The ends were cut back, 2 bases at V and 7 bases at J, with 6 bases in the middle. The CDR3 spells CASSLLFNEQFF. CDR3 DNA: TGTGCCAGCAGCTTATTGTTTAATGAGCAGTTCTTC. The variable domain in full, with the rest retrieved from reference TRBV7-9 and TRBJ2-1, is DTGVSQNPRHKITKRGQNVTFRCDPISEHNRLYWYRQTLGQGPEFLTYFQNEAQLEKSRLLSDRFSAERPKGSFSTLEIQRTEQGDSAMYLCASSLLFNEQFFGPGTRLTVL.

The V gene is TRBV11-3, the J gene TRBJ2-5, with 12 bases identical to TRBD2. Germline trimming cut 1 base from V and 5 bases from J; bases unmatched to any gene: 8. The CDR3 extends over 17 amino acids. Germline CDR1 reads SGHNT; CDR2 reads YENEEA. CDR3 protein: CASSLGLAGGPFETQYF. The DNA of the CDR3 is TGTGCCAGCAGCTTAGGGCTAGCGGGAGGGCCGTTTGAGACCCAGTACTTC. The full variable domain, rest sourced from reference TRBV11-3 and TRBJ2-5, is EAGVVQSPRYKIIEKKQPVAFWCNPISGHNTLYWYLQNLGQGPELLIRYENEEAVDDSQLPKDRFSAERLKGVDSTLKIQPAELGDSAVYLCASSLGLAGGPFETQYFGPGTRLLVL.

The chain employs TRBV21-1 and TRBJ2-1. TRBV21-1 is assigned pseudogene status. The CDR3 is made up of 14 amino acids. The DNA of the CDR3 is TGTGCCAGCAGCTCCCGTGGGTCCTACAATGAGCAGTTCTTC. Amino acids: CASSSRGSYNEQFF.

The genes are TRBV18 and TRBJ2-1; 13 bases align to TRBD2. This CDR3 is 17 amino acids long. J gave up 4 bases and V 2 bases, and 5 bases lay outside the gene matches. CDR1 is KGHSH and CDR2 is LQKENI in the germline V gene. The CDR3 region is CASSPAGTSGIYNEQFF. CDR3 DNA sequence: TGTGCCAGCTCACCAGCCGGGACTAGCGGGATTTACAATGAGCAGTTCTTC.

This rearrangement joins TRBV9 to TRBJ2-5, with unresolved D. CDR1 and CDR2 from the germline V gene are SGDLS and YYNGEE. The CDR3 is 15 residues long. The ends were cut back, 4 bases at V and 3 bases at J, with 16 bases in the middle. CDR3 amino acids: CASSPLGWDEETQYF. CDR3 bases: TGTGCCAGCAGCCCCTTAGGCTGGGATGAAGAGACCCAGTACTTC. The full variable domain, in which reference TRBV9 and TRBJ2-5 provide the parts outside the CDR3, is DSGVTQTPKHLITATGQRVTLRCSPRSGDLSVYWYQQSLDQGLQFLIQYYNGEERAKGNILERFSAQQFPDLHSELNLSSLELGDSALYFCASSPLGWDEETQYFGPGTRLLVL.

The V and J genes are TRBV29-1 and TRBJ1-1; weak D call: TRBD1 (5 bases). The CDR3 sequence is 12 residues long. The V gene's germline CDR1 is SQVTM and CDR2 ANQGSEA. V lost 3 bases, J lost 1 base, and 6 bases lay in between. CDR3 sequence reads: CSVEGQNTEAFF. The CDR3 DNA follows: TGCAGCGTTGAGGGGCAGAACACTGAAGCTTTCTTT.

CDR3 amino acids: CASSSSGLDTQYF. The CDR3 nucleotides read TGTGCCAGCAGCTCCAGCGGTCTAGATACGCAGTATTTT. The J gene is TRBJ2-3, the V gene TRBV11-1, with D possibly matching TRBD2 (5 bases). V lost 4 bases, J lost 5 bases, and 10 bases lay in between. Germline V gene data show CDR1 as SGHAT and CDR2 as FQDESV (reference sequence). This CDR3 region has 13 residues.

The genes are TRBV5-4 and TRBJ1-2; D gene ambiguous. Per germline, CDR1 SGHNT and CDR2 YYREEE (reference sequence). The CDR3 totals 13 residues. V dropped 0 bases and J dropped 7 bases, with 10 bases sitting between them. The CDR3 DNA reads TGTGCCAGCAGCTTGGCAGGAGGTGGTGGCTACACCTTC. This sequence encodes CASSLAGGGGYTF.

The chain combines TRBV28 with TRBJ1-1; 9 positions agree with TRBD1. The trim removed 3 bases at V and 2 bases at J, leaving 7 bases unmatched. Germline V gene data show CDR1 as MDHEN and CDR2 as SYDVKM. CDR3 length: 16 amino acids. The CDR3 here is CASSFSPGQGNTEAFF. In nucleotides, the CDR3 is TGTGCCAGCAGTTTTTCCCCGGGACAGGGAAACACTGAAGCTTTCTTT.

The J gene is TRBJ1-4, the V gene TRBV5-5, with 8 bases identical to TRBD1. The trim removed 0 bases at V and 4 bases at J, leaving 2 bases unmatched. Per germline, CDR1 SGHKS and CDR2 YYEKEE (reference sequence). The CDR3 covers 15 residues. DNA of the CDR3: TGTGCCAGCAGCTTGGGGACAGGGCTTAATGAAAAACTGTTTTTT. It codes for CASSLGTGLNEKLFF. Filled out from reference TRBV5-5 and TRBJ1-4, the complete variable domain reads DAGVTQSPTHLIKTRGQQVTLRCSPISGHKSVSWYQQVLGQGPQFIFQYYEKEERGRGNFPDRFSARQFPNYSSELNVNALLLGDSALYLCASSLGTGLNEKLFFGSGTQLSVL.

The V call is TRBV28, the J call TRBJ1-1, with D perhaps TRBD1 (6 bases). CDR3 length equals 11 residues. Germline V gives CDR1 MDHEN, CDR2 SYDVKM. V lost 6 bases to trimming and J lost 11 bases, with 13 bases between them. DNA of the CDR3: TGTGCCAGCAGCCTTGCAGGGGCTGCTTTCTTT. Translating it yields CASSLAGAAFF.

V gene TRBV30 combines with J gene TRBJ2-7; 11 positions match TRBD1. In germline, CDR1 is GTSNPN, CDR2 SVGIG (reference sequence). With V trimmed by 3 bases and J by 5 bases, 18 bases remained unmatched. CDR3 size: 18 residues. In DNA, the CDR3 is TGTGCCTGGAGCAGGACAGGGGGCTTTACTAACATAGTCCACGAGCAGTACTTC. Protein sequence: CAWSRTGGFTNIVHEQYF.

The V gene is TRBV5-1, the J gene TRBJ2-1; a possible D gene is TRBD2 (5 bases). CDR1 is SGHRS and CDR2 is YFSETQ in the germline V gene. V was cut by 0 bases and J by 15 bases, with 13 bases left in between. The CDR3 is 12 amino acids. CDR3 protein: CASSLAGFAGFF. The DNA of the CDR3 is TGCGCCAGCAGCTTGGCGGGGTTTGCGGGGTTCTTC.

The gene calls are TRBV18 and TRBJ2-1; 8 bases align to TRBD1. Germline CDR1 and CDR2: KGHSH and LQKENI. The CDR3 covers 16 residues. Unmatched junction bases numbered 9, after V lost 0 bases and J lost 8 bases. This CDR3 reads CASSPPQQGVIYEQFF. The CDR3 DNA follows: TGTGCCAGCTCACCACCTCAACAGGGGGTTATCTATGAGCAGTTCTTC.

This sequence joins TRBV7-2 and TRBJ2-1, with a tentative D call TRBD1 (5 bases). This CDR3 region has 13 residues. Germline V CDR1 and CDR2: SGHTA, FQGNSA. With 4 bases removed from V and 9 bases from J, the gap between germline ends came to 13 bases. CDR3 bases: TGTGCCAGCAGCTCCCCCCGAAGGGGTGAGCAGTTCTTC. It encodes CASSSPRRGEQFF.

The chain joins TRBV28 to TRBJ1-5, with TRBD1 matching 9 bases. The CDR3 extends over 16 amino acids. Germline assignment: CDR1 MDHEN and CDR2 SYDVKM. V shed 1 base, J shed 3 bases, and the junction held 4 bases outside the gene matches. CDR3 bases: TGTGCCAGCAGTTTATTCCGGGACAGGGTCAATCAGCCCCAGCATTTT. It specifies CASSLFRDRVNQPQHF.

The chain combines TRBV5-1 with TRBJ2-7, with a tentative D call TRBD2 (5 bases). The CDR3 totals 14 residues. Germline V gives CDR1 SGHRS, CDR2 YFSETQ. With 1 base removed from V and 5 bases from J, the gap between germline ends came to 13 bases. The CDR3 bases are TGCGCCAGCAGCTTGCTAACGGACTCGGACGAGCAGTACTTC. This sequence encodes CASSLLTDSDEQYF.

The genes are TRBV7-2 and TRBJ2-7, with unresolved D. The germline V and J ends were trimmed by 5 bases and 2 bases, with 16 bases remaining between them. CDR1 SGHTA and CDR2 FQGNSA come from the germline V gene. This CDR3 region has 15 residues. CDR3 nucleotide sequence: TGTGCCAGCAGCAGAACCGGGTCCAGAACCTACGAGCAGTACTTC. Translating gives CASSRTGSRTYEQYF.